This TCR beta chain was identified during a study of glioma-infiltrating T cells after dendritic cell vaccination. Study-wide results and caveats: Higher pretreatment TIL content predicted longer progression-free time and survival.

V gave up 2 bases and J gave up 0 bases, with 8 bases separating them. CDR1 and CDR2 from the germline V gene are KGHSH and LQKENI. The CDR3 has 15 amino acids. Sequencing used immunoSEQ multiplex PCR; TCRdb keeps in-frame clones, though not all of them. The table records around 90,000 clones, 70% to 80% of them present only once. In this sample, this clone turned up a few times. Its antigen is currently unknown. The gene calls are TRBV18 and TRBJ1-3; no clear D gene. This clonotype was sampled from a human donor with glioblastoma. The sample in question was blood, obtained before dendritic cell vaccination. The CDR3 region has the DNA TGTGCCAGCTCACCAATATCGGGCTCTGGAAACACCATATATTTT. It codes for CASSPISGSGNTIYF.